This TCR beta chain was identified during a study of blood T cell repertoires in COVID-19. Overall study: Researchers got acute and convalescent COVID-19 samples from the United States, Italy and Spain. Sample material is recorded as cDNA or gDNA derived from T cells, B-cell-depleted T cells, or PBMCs.

One Seattle source followed patients from active infection through their disease course. The authors' processing: For nucleated cells, counts were estimated from reference gene primer amplification. TCRdb keeps only in-frame clones here, not all; method: immunoSEQ multiplex PCR. V and J calls and clone size follow that table, whereas D and trimming were derived from the DNA. The sample includes more than 85,000 clones, around 88% seen only once; the top ten take about 1.9%. V trimming: 4 bases; J trimming: 5 bases; junction bases outside the gene matches: 10. The CDR3 is 15 amino acids. From germline, CDR1 is GTSNPN and CDR2 SVGIG (reference sequence).

The sequencing sample was made of peripheral blood. This clonotype originated in a man in his fifties or sixties with COVID-19, enrolled during active disease. The rearrangement links TRBV30 to TRBJ1-4, with 7 positions matching TRBD1. The CDR3 protein is CAWNFPGTVNEKLFF. CDR3 nucleotides: TGTGCCTGGAATTTTCCCGGGACAGTCAATGAAAAACTGTTTTTT.